Below are 21 T cell receptor beta chains sequenced from a single sample in a study of cytomegalovirus exposure and HLA in healthy donors. This table comes from immunoSEQ multiplex PCR, and its TCRdb copy is limited to in-frame clones, with some not included. The sample has a few hundred thousand clones, nearly 90% seen once. What was sequenced was PBMCs. The receptors shown here come from a woman younger than 35 in good health and CMV-seronegative.

This sequence joins TRBV4-1 and TRBJ1-2; the D gene is possibly TRBD1 (5 bases). The germline CDR1 and CDR2 sequences are MGHRA and YSYEKL. The V and J ends lost 0 bases and 3 bases respectively, with 17 bases between them. The CDR3 extends over 17 amino acids. CDR3 sequence reads: CASSQDTLRRGDYGYTF. The CDR3 DNA sequence: TGCGCCAGCAGCCAAGATACTTTACGAAGGGGTGACTATGGCTACACCTTC.

J is TRBJ1-4 and V is TRBV7-2, with 8 bases matching TRBD1. Germline CDR1 SGHTA, CDR2 FQGNSA. The CDR3 totals 14 residues. V lost 4 bases and J lost 7; bases outside the gene matches: 5. This CDR3 is CASSSGGAGEKLFF. As DNA, the CDR3 is TGTGCCAGCAGCTCAGGGGGCGCGGGTGAAAAACTGTTTTTT.

The V and J genes are TRBV18 and TRBJ2-5; D possibly corresponds to TRBD2 (6 bases). The V gene lost 3 bases and the J gene lost 7 bases, with 15 bases spanning the gap. Germline CDR1 is KGHSH and CDR2 is LQKENI. This CDR3 spans 14 amino acids. The CDR3 DNA sequence: TGTGCCAGCTCACCTAGTCCGGGGGAAGGGACCCAGTACTTC. Translation: CASSPSPGEGTQYF.

This chain links TRBV7-8 with TRBJ1-5; the D gene is possibly TRBD1 (6 bases). V lost 2 bases and J 4 bases, leaving 21 bases between the germline ends. The CDR3 is made up of 18 amino acids. Germline V CDR1 and CDR2: SGHVS, FQNEAQ. The CDR3, as DNA: TGTGCCAGCAGCTTACTTTCCCGGTGGACAGCCCAAAATCAGCCCCAGCATTTT. This translates into CASSLLSRWTAQNQPQHF.

The chain links TRBV4-3 to TRBJ1-5; perhaps TRBD1 as D (6 bases). The CDR3 is 15 amino acids. The germline V gene encodes CDR1 LGHNA and CDR2 YSLEER. The V end lost 0 bases, the J end lost 7 bases, and 13 bases lay between the germline ends. Written as DNA, the CDR3 is TGCGCCAGCAGCCAAGAGCGGGGGGCAGGCCAGCCCCAGCATTTT. It is translated as CASSQERGAGQPQHF.

The rearrangement links TRBV5-1 to TRBJ1-6; TRBD1 matches 7 bases. The CDR3 spans 15 residues. From germline, CDR1 is SGHRS and CDR2 YFSETQ. Trimming took 0 bases from V and 7 from J; bases not matched to a gene: 4. The CDR3 loop is CASSLEGQPNSPLHF. The CDR3 region has the DNA TGCGCCAGCAGCTTGGAGGGACAGCCGAATTCACCCCTCCACTTT.

CDR3 DNA sequence: TGTGCCAGCAGCTTAGCATCCGGGAACACCGGGGAGCTGTTTTTT. This translates into CASSLASGNTGELFF. This chain links TRBV7-7 with TRBJ2-2; unclear D gene. Germline CDR1 SSHAT, CDR2 FNYEAQ (reference sequence). Trimming shortened V by 0 bases and J by 1 base, and 6 bases separated the two germline ends. The CDR3 runs to 15 residues.

The rearrangement links TRBV2 to TRBJ1-1, with D hard to call. Germline lookup yields CDR1 SNHLY and CDR2 FYNNEI. The CDR3 extends over 12 amino acids. The ends were cut back, 8 bases at V and 1 base at J, with 8 bases in the middle. CDR3 nucleotides: TGTGCCAGCGCCCGACAGAACACTGAAGCTTTCTTT. It codes for CASARQNTEAFF.

This clone was counted once. This chain connects TRBV7-9 to TRBJ1-4; 7 bases line up with TRBD1. Trimming cost V 4 bases and J 7 bases; bases outside gene matches: 9. Germline CDR1 is SEHNR and CDR2 is FQNEAQ (reference sequence). The CDR3 sequence is 15 residues long. CDR3 nucleotide sequence: TGTGCCAGCAGCTCAAGGACAGGCGTTGGTGAAAAACTGTTTTTT. Its translation is CASSSRTGVGEKLFF.

The rearrangement joins TRBV11-3 to TRBJ2-3, with 9 nucleotides matching TRBD2. CDR1 and CDR2 (germline): SGHNT, YENEEA. The CDR3 has 16 residues. The ends lost 5 bases at V and 4 bases at J; junction bases unmatched: 10. The CDR3 DNA sequence: TGTGCCAGCAGCCCTGGCGGAGCGGGGGGCCCAGATACGCAGTATTTT. Its translation: CASSPGGAGGPDTQYF.

The chain carries TRBV5-4 and TRBJ1-1; D is unclear. V lost 4 bases and J lost 1, with 11 bases in between. The CDR3 has 14 residues. Looked up from germline, CDR1 is SGHNT and CDR2 is YYREEE (reference sequence). The CDR3, as DNA: TGTGCCAGCAGCCCCAGGCTGGAGAACACTGAAGCTTTCTTT. This translates into CASSPRLENTEAFF.

The chain joins TRBV11-3 to TRBJ2-3, with 9 bases that match TRBD1. CDR3 size: 16 residues. The germline V gene encodes CDR1 SGHNT and CDR2 YENEEA. Germline trimming cut 0 bases from V and 6 bases from J; bases unmatched to any gene: 7. The CDR3 reads CASSLEGQGSVDTQYF. DNA for the CDR3: TGTGCCAGCAGCTTAGAGGGACAGGGTTCGGTGGATACGCAGTATTTT.

The chain joins TRBV7-6 to TRBJ2-2, with 13 bases fitting TRBD2. The trim removed 4 bases at V and 4 bases at J, leaving 6 bases unmatched. CDR1 and CDR2 (germline): SGHVS, FNYEAQ. The CDR3 runs to 17 residues. This CDR3 reads CASSSTSGGPITGELFF. CDR3 nucleotide sequence: TGTGCCAGCAGCTCGACTAGCGGGGGGCCTATCACCGGGGAGCTGTTTTTT.

The chain is built from TRBV29-1 and TRBJ2-3, with D unresolved. V lost 3 bases and J 2 bases, leaving 9 bases between the germline ends. There are 13 residues in the CDR3. Germline CDR1 SQVTM, CDR2 ANQGSEA. CDR3 in amino acids: CSVDSDTTDTQYF. The CDR3 coding sequence is TGCAGCGTTGATTCAGACACCACAGATACGCAGTATTTT.

This chain uses TRBV6-4 with TRBJ2-3; 9 bases line up with TRBD2. There are 16 residues in the CDR3. V shed 4 bases and J 0 bases; nucleotides not matched to a gene: 5. Germline CDR1 and CDR2: MRHNA and SNTAGT. The CDR3 DNA reads TGTGCCAGCAGTGTCATAGCGGGGGAAAGCACAGATACGCAGTATTTT. Translated, it gives CASSVIAGESTDTQYF.

V gene TRBV28 combines with J gene TRBJ2-7, with D maybe TRBD1 (6 bases). The V and J ends lost 5 bases and 2 bases respectively, with 16 bases between them. The CDR3 has 15 residues. Looked up from germline, CDR1 is MDHEN and CDR2 is SYDVKM. The CDR3 loop reads CASSRTDAVTYEQYV. The CDR3 DNA is TGTGCCAGCAGTCGGACAGATGCAGTCACCTACGAGCAGTACGTC.

The CDR3 nucleotides are TGTGCCAGCTCACCATCAGTGGACAGGGAAGGTGGCTACACCTTC. It specifies CASSPSVDREGGYTF. The rearrangement joins TRBV18 to TRBJ1-2; 8 positions match TRBD1. The germline gives CDR1 KGHSH, CDR2 LQKENI. The CDR3 is made up of 15 amino acids. V gave up 2 bases and J gave up 7 bases; unmatched junction bases: 9.

The J gene is TRBJ1-4, the V gene TRBV25-1; D gene ambiguous. V lost 1 base to trimming and J lost 7 bases, with 16 bases between them. The CDR3 extends over 16 amino acids. The germline V gene has CDR1 MGHDK and CDR2 SYGVNS. The CDR3 DNA sequence: TGTGCCAGCAGTGAATTTGGCTTTAGACGGGGTGAAAAACTGTTTTTT. Encoded protein: CASSEFGFRRGEKLFF. The whole variable domain, filled in from reference TRBV25-1 and TRBJ1-4, reads EADIYQTPRYLVIGTGKKITLECSQTMGHDKMYWYQQDPGMELHLIHYSYGVNSTEKGDLSSESTVSRIRTEHFPLTLESARPSHTSQYLCASSEFGFRRGEKLFFGSGTQLSVL.

The chain couples TRBV2 to TRBJ2-5; the D is unclear. The ends were cut back, 7 bases at V and 2 bases at J, with 11 bases in the middle. The germline V gene encodes CDR1 SNHLY and CDR2 FYNNEI. The CDR3 sequence is 13 residues long. CDR3 sequence: CASNPLEQETQYF. The DNA of the CDR3 is TGTGCCAGCAACCCCCTAGAGCAAGAGACCCAGTACTTC. Full variable domain (rest looked up from reference TRBV2 and TRBJ2-5): EPEVTQTPSHQVTQMGQEVILRCVPISNHLYFYWYRQILGQKVEFLVSFYNNEISEKSEIFDDQFSVERPDGSNFTLKIRSTKLEDSAMYFCASNPLEQETQYFGPGTRLLVL.

This chain connects TRBV25-1 to TRBJ2-7; 8 bases fit TRBD1. Germline-derived CDR1 and CDR2 are MGHDK and SYGVNS. Trimming removed 2 bases from V and 5 bases from J; junction bases left unmatched: 2. CDR3 length equals 13 residues. Here the CDR3 DNA reads TGTGCCAGCAGTGAAGCAGGGGGCGACGAGCAGTACGTC. It codes for CASSEAGGDEQYV.

CDR3 loop: CASSIDNLSYEQYF. Written as DNA, the CDR3 is TGTGCCAGCAGCATTGACAACCTATCCTACGAGCAGTACTTC. The chain carries TRBV7-9 and TRBJ2-7; D not resolved. CDR1 and CDR2 from the germline V gene are SEHNR and FQNEAQ (reference sequence). This CDR3 spans 14 amino acids. V dropped 5 bases and J dropped 1 base, with 12 bases sitting between them.